This T cell receptor beta chain was observed in a study of OX40 agonist ivuxolimab in advanced cancers. Study information: At 75% to 90% male, the cohort had a mean age of 60 years, ranging from roughly 20 to 80. Partial responses were achieved by three patients, one with hepatocellular carcinoma and two with cutaneous melanoma. Notes on the study in general: The authors did not determine the antigen specificity of the expanded peripheral T cells. CD8+ T cells (on average) carried more expanded clones than CD4+ T cells.

This CDR3 has 15 amino acids. CDR1 SGHTA and CDR2 FQGTGA come from the germline V gene. Deletions cut 2 bases from V and 1 base from J, with 11 bases between. Only in-frame clones appear in the TCRdb table, and some are missing; sequencing was by immunoSEQ multiplex PCR. This sample has approximately 80,000 clones; more than 70% occur once, and the top ten carry more than 0.15%. As concerns this clone: Its antigen is as yet unknown.

The gene calls are TRBV7-3 and TRBJ2-5, with D tentatively TRBD1 (6 bases). The sample consisted of CD4+ or CD8+ T cells sorted from blood, taken in a trial of the OX40 agonist ivuxolimab. This TCR came from an adult with an advanced solid tumor such as melanoma, head and neck, liver or kidney cancer. CDR3: CASSLGQGPQETQYF. In DNA form, the CDR3 reads TGTGCCAGCAGCTTAGGGCAGGGGCCCCAAGAGACCCAGTACTTC.